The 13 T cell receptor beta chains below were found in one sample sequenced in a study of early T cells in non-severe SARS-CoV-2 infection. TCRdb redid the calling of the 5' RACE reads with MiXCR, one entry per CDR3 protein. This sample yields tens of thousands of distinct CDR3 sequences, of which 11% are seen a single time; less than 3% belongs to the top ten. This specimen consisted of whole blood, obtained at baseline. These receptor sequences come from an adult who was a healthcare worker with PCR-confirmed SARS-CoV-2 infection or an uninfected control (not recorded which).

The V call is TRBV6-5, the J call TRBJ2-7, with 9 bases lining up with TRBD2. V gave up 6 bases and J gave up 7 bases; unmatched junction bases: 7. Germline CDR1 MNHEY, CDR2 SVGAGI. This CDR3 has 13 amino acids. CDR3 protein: CASSLAGPGEQYF. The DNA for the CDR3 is TGTGCCAGCAGCCTAGCGGGGCCGGGGGAGCAGTACTTC.

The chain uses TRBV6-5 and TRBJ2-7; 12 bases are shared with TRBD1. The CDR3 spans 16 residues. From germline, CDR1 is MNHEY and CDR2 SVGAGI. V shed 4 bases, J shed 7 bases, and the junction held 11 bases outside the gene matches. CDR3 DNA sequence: TGTGCCAGCAGTTCCTTACGTGGGACAGGGGGCAGGGAGCAGTACTTC. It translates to CASSSLRGTGGREQYF.

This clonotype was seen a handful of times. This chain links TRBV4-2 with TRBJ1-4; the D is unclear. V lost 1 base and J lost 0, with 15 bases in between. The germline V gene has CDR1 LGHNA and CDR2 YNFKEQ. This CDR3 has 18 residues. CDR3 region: CASSQGSNSFATNEKLFF. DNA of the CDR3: TGTGCCAGCAGCCAAGGGTCGAACAGCTTTGCAACTAATGAAAAACTGTTTTTT.

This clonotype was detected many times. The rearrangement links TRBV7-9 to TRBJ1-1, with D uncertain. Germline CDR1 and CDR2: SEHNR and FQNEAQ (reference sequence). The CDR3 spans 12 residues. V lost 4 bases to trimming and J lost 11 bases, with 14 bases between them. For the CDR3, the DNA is TGTGCCAGCAGCTACGGTCGGTGGGTGGCTTTCTTT. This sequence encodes CASSYGRWVAFF.

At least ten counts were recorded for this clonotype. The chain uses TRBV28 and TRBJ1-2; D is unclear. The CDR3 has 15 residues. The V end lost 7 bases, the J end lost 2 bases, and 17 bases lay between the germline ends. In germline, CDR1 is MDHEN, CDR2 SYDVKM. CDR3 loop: CASNAGYGENYGYTF. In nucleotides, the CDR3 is TGTGCCAGCAACGCCGGGTATGGTGAAAACTATGGCTACACCTTC.

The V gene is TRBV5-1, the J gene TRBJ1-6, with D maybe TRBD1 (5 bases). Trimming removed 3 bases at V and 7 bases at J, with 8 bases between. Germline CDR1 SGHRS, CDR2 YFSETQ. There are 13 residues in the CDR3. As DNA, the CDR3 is TGCGCCAGCAGCTGGGGGGAGAATTCACCCCTCCACTTT. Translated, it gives CASSWGENSPLHF.

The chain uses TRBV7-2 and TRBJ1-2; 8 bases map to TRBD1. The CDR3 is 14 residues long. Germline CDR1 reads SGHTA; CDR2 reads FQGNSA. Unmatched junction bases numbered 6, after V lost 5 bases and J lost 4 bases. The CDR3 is CASSRGQGVYGYTF. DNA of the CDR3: TGTGCCAGCAGCCGCGGACAGGGCGTCTATGGCTACACCTTC.

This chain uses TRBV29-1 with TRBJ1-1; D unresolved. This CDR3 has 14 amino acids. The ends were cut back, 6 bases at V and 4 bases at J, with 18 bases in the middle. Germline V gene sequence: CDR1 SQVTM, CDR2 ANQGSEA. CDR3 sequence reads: CSVTPGLSSTEAFF. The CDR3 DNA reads TGCAGCGTAACACCGGGCCTAAGTAGCACTGAAGCTTTCTTT. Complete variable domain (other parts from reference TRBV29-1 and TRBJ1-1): SAVISQKPSRDICQRGTSLTIQCQVDSQVTMMFWYRQQPGQSLTLIATANQGSEATYESGFVIDKFPISRPNLTFSTLTVSNMSPEDSSIYLCSVTPGLSSTEAFFGQGTRLTVV.

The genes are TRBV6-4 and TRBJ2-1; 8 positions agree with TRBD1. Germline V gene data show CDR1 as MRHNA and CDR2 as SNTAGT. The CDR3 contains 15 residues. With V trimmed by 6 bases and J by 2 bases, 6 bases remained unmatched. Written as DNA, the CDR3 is TGTGCCAGCAGCGAACAGGGGGAAGCCTACAATGAGCAGTTCTTC. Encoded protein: CASSEQGEAYNEQFF.

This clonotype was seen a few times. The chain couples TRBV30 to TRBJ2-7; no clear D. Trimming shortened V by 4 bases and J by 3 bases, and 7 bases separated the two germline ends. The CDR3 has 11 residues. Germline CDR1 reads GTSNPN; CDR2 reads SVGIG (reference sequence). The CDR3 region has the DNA TGTGCCTGGAAGGCTAGCTACGAGCAGTACTTC. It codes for CAWKASYEQYF.

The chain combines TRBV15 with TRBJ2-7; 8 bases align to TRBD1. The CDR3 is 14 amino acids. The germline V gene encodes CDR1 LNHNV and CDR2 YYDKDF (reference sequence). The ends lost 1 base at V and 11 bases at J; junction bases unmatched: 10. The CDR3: CATSRGAGGSVEYF. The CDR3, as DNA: TGTGCCACCAGCAGAGGGGCAGGGGGCTCGGTTGAGTACTTC.

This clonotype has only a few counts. The CDR3 region has the DNA TGTGCCAGCAGTTCTCAGAGGGACGGGGGGCGAGAGTTGGAAACTGAAGCTTTCTTT. Translated, it gives CASSSQRDGGRELETEAFF. The V gene is TRBV7-8, the J gene TRBJ1-1, with D possibly being TRBD1 (6 bases). The V end lost 6 bases, the J end lost 5 bases, and 31 bases lay between the germline ends. This CDR3 is 19 amino acids long. The germline V gene encodes CDR1 SGHVS and CDR2 FQNEAQ. The variable domain in full, with the rest retrieved from reference TRBV7-8 and TRBJ1-1, is GAGVSQSPRYKVAKRGQDVALRCDPISGHVSLFWYQQALGQGPEFLTYFQNEAQLDKSGLPSDRFFAERPEGSVSTLKIQRTQQEDSAVYLCASSSQRDGGRELETEAFFGQGTRLTVV.

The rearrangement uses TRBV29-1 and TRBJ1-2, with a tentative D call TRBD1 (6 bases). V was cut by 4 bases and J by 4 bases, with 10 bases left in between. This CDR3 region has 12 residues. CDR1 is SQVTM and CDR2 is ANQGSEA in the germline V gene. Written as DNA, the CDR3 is TGCAGCGTTGTCCAGGGGATCTATGGCTACACCTTC. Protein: CSVVQGIYGYTF.